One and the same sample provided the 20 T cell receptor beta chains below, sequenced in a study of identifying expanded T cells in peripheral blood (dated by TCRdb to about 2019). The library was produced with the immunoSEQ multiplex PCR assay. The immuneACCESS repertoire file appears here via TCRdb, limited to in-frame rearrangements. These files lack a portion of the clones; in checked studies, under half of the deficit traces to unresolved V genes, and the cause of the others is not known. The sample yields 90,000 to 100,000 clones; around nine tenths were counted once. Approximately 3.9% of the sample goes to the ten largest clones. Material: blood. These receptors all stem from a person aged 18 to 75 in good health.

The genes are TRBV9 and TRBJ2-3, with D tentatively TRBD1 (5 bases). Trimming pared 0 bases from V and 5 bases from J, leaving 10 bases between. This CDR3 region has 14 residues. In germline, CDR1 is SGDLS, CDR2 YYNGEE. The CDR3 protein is CASSVVSQGDTQYF. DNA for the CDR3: TGTGCCAGCAGCGTAGTCTCCCAGGGAGATACGCAGTATTTT.

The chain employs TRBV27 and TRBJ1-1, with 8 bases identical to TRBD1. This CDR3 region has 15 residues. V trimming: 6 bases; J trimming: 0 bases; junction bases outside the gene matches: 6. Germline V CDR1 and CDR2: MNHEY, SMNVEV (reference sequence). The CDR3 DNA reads TGTGCCAGCAGAAGACAGGGGTCTATGAACACTGAAGCTTTCTTT. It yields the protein CASRRQGSMNTEAFF.

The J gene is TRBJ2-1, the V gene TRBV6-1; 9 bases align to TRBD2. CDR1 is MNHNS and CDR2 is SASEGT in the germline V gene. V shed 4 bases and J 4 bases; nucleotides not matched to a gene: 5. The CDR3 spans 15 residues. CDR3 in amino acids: CASSGIAGDYNEQFF. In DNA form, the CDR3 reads TGTGCCAGCAGTGGTATAGCGGGGGATTACAATGAGCAGTTCTTC.

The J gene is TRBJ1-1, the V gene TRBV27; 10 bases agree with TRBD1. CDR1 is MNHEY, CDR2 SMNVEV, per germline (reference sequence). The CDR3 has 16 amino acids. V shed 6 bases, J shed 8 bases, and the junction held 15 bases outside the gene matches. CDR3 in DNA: TGTGCCAGCAGCACGGACAGGGGGTTACTACTGACGGAAGCTTTCTTT. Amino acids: CASSTDRGLLLTEAFF.

In nucleotides, the CDR3 is TGTGCCAGTAGTGCCCCCAGCGGGAGGGCAACCTACAATGAGCAGTTCTTC. Translation: CASSAPSGRATYNEQFF. This rearrangement joins TRBV19 to TRBJ2-1; 10 positions match TRBD2. The CDR3 has 17 residues. The V gene end was trimmed by 5 bases and the J gene end by 2 bases; junction bases not matched to a gene: 9. Germline V gives CDR1 LNHDA, CDR2 SQIVND (reference sequence).

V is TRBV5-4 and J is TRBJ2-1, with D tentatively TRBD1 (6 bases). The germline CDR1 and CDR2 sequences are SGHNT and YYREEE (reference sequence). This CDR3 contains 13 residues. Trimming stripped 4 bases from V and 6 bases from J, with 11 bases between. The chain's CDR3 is CASSGFRGNEQFF. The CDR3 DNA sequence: TGTGCCAGCAGCGGATTCAGGGGCAATGAGCAGTTCTTC. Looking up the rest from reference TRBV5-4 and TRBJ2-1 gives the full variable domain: ETGVTQSPTHLIKTRGQQVTLRCSSQSGHNTVSWYQQALGQGPQFIFQYYREEENGRGNFPPRFSGLQFPNYSSELNVNALELDDSALYLCASSGFRGNEQFFGPGTRLTVL.

The CDR3 region is CASSQGGGDGTDTQYF. The CDR3 DNA reads as TGCGCCAGCAGCCAAGGTGGGGGGGACGGTACAGATACGCAGTATTTT. The chain uses TRBV4-1 and TRBJ2-3, with 7 positions matching TRBD2. Germline CDR1 MGHRA, CDR2 YSYEKL. V shed 1 base and J 3 bases; nucleotides not matched to a gene: 7. The CDR3 has 16 residues.

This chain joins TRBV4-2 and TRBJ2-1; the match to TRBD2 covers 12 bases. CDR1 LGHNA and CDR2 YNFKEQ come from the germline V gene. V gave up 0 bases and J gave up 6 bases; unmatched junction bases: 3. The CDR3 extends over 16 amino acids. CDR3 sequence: CASSQDASGGANEQFF. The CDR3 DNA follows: TGTGCCAGCAGCCAAGATGCTAGCGGGGGGGCCAATGAGCAGTTCTTC.

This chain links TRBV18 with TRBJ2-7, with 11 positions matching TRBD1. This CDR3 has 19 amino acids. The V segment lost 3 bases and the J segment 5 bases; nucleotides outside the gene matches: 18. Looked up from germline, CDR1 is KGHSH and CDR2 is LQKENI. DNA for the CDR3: TGTGCCAGCTCACCTCCACCGCGGGGACAGGGGGACCTAATCAACGAGCAGTACTTC. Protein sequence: CASSPPPRGQGDLINEQYF.

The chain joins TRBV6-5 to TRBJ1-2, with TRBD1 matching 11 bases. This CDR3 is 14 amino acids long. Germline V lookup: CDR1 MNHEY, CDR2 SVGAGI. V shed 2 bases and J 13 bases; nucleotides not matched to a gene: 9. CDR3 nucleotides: TGTGCCAGCAGTTACGGGGACAGGGGGGTCTCGGTCACCTTC. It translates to CASSYGDRGVSVTF.

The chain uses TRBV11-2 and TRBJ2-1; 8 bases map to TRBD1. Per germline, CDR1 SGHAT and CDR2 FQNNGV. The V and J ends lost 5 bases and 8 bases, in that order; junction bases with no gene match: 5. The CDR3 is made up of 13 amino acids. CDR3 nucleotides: TGTGCCAGCAGCCGGACAGGGATCGATGAGCAGTTCTTC. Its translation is CASSRTGIDEQFF. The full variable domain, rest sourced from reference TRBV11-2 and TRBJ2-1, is EAGVAQSPRYKIIEKRQSVAFWCNPISGHATLYWYQQILGQGPKLLIQFQNNGVVDDSQLPKDRFSAERLKGVDSTLKIQPAKLEDSAVYLCASSRTGIDEQFFGPGTRLTVL.

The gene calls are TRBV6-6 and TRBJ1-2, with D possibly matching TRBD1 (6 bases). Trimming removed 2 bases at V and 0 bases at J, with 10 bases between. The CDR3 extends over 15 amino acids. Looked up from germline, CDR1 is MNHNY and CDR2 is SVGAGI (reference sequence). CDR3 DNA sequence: TGTGCCAGCAGTTACCTCAGGGGAGCTAACTATGGCTACACCTTC. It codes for CASSYLRGANYGYTF.

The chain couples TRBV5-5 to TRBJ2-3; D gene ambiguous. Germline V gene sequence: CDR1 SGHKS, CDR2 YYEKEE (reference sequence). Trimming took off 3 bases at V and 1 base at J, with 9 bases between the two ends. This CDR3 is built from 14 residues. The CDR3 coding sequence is TGTGCCAGCAGCTCTGGGCTTCGCACAGATACGCAGTATTTT. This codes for CASSSGLRTDTQYF.

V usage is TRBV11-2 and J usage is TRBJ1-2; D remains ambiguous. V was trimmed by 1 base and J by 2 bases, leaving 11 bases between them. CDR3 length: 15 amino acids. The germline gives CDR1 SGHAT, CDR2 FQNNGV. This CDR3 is CASSLGYYLNYGYTF. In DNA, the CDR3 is TGTGCCAGCAGCTTAGGGTACTACTTGAACTATGGCTACACCTTC.

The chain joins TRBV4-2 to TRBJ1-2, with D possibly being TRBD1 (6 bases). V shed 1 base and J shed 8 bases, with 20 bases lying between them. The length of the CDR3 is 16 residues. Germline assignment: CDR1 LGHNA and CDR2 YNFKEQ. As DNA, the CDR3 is TGTGCCAGCAGCCAAGCCCCGGGGGCGACATCCTTCGGCTACACCTTC. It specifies CASSQAPGATSFGYTF.

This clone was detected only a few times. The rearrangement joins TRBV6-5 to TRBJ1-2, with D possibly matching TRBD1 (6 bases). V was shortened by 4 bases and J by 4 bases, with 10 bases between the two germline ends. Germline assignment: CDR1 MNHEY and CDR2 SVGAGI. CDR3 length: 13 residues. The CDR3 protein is CASSLDSTYGYTF. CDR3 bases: TGTGCCAGCAGTTTGGACAGCACCTATGGCTACACCTTC.

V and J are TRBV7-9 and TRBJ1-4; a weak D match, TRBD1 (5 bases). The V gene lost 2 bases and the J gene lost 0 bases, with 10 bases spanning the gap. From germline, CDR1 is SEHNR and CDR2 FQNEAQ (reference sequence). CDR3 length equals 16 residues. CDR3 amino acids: CASSLWGDATNEKLFF. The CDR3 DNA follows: TGTGCCAGCAGCTTATGGGGGGATGCAACTAATGAAAAACTGTTTTTT.

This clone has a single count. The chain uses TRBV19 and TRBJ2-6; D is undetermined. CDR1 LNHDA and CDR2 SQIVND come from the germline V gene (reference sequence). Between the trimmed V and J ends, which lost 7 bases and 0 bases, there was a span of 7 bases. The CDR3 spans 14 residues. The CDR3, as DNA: TGTGCCAGTACTATGGGCTCTGGGGCCAACGTCCTGACTTTC. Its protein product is CASTMGSGANVLTF.

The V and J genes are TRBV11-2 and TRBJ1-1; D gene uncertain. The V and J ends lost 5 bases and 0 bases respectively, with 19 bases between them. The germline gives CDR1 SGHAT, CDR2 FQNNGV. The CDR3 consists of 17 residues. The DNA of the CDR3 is TGTGCCAGCAGCCCTACATATCCATTGACCGTGAACACTGAAGCTTTCTTT. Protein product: CASSPTYPLTVNTEAFF.

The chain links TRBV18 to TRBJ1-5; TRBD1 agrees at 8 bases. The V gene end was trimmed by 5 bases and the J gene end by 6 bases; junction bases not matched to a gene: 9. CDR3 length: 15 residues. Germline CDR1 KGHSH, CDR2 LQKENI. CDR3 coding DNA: TGTGCCAGCTCAGCAATACAGGGGGTGACTCAGCCCCAGCATTTT. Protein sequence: CASSAIQGVTQPQHF. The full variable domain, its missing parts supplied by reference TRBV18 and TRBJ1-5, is NAGVMQNPRHLVRRRGQEARLRCSPMKGHSHVYWYRQLPEEGLKFMVYLQKENIIDESGMPKERFSAEFPKEGPSILRIQQVVRGDSAAYFCASSAIQGVTQPQHFGDGTRLSIL.